The T cell receptor (beta chain) described here comes from a study of blood T cell repertoires in COVID-19. Original handling: Amplified reference gene primers provided the basis for estimating nucleated cell counts. TCRdb keeps only in-frame clones here, not all; method: immunoSEQ multiplex PCR. The V and J calls and clone size are taken from that table; D and trimming were inferred from the DNA. The profile covers 200,000 to 250,000 clones, with about 90% appearing a single time and roughly 5.8% taken by the ten largest. The J segment lost 0 bases and the V segment lost 4 bases, leaving 6 bases of the junction unmatched. Germline V gives CDR1 MNHEY, CDR2 SMNVEV (reference sequence). There are 16 residues in the CDR3.

Material for sequencing was peripheral blood. The source is a man aged 60 to 69 with acute or convalescent COVID-19. The chain joins TRBV27 to TRBJ2-1, with 7 nucleotides matching TRBD1. DNA of the CDR3: TGTGCCAGCAGTTGGGATGCAGGGGGCTCCTACAATGAGCAGTTCTTC. It translates to CASSWDAGGSYNEQFF.